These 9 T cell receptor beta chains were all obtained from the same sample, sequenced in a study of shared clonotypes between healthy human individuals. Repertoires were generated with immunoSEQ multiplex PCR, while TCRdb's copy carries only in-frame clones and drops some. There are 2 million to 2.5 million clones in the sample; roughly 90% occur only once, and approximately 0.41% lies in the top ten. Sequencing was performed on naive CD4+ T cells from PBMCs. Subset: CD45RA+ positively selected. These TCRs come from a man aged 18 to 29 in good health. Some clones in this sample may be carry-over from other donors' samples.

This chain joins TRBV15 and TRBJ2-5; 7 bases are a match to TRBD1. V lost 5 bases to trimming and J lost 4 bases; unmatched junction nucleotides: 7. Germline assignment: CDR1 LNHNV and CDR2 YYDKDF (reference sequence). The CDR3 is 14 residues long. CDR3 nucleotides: TGTGCCACCAGCTCCCGACAGGGCGCAGAGACCCAGTACTTC. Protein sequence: CATSSRQGAETQYF.

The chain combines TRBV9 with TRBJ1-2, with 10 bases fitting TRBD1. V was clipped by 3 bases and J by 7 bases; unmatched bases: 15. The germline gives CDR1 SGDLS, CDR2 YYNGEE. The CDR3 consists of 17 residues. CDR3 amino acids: CASSARGDRGRGLGYTF. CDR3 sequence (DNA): TGTGCCAGCAGCGCCAGGGGGGACAGGGGCCGAGGACTTGGCTACACCTTC.

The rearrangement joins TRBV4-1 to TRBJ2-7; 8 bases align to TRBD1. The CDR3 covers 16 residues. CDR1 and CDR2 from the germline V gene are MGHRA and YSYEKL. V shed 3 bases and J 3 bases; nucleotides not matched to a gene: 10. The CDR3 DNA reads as TGCGCCAGCAGCCAGGTGACAGGGGTGATTTTCTACGAGCAGTACTTC. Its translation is CASSQVTGVIFYEQYF.

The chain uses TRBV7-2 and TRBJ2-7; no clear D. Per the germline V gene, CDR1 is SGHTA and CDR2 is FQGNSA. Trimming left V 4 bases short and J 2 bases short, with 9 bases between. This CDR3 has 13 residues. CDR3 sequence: CASSSTVTYEQYF. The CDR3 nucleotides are TGTGCCAGCAGCTCGACTGTCACCTACGAGCAGTACTTC.

CDR3 amino acids: CASSPGLAKTGELFF. Here the CDR3 DNA reads TGTGCCAGCAGTCCGGGACTAGCTAAGACCGGGGAGCTGTTTTTT. The chain is built from TRBV7-8 and TRBJ2-2, with 9 bases that match TRBD2. With 6 bases clipped from V and 5 bases from J, the junction kept 7 bases outside the gene matches. The CDR3 loop spans 15 amino acids. Germline values: CDR1 SGHVS, CDR2 FQNEAQ.

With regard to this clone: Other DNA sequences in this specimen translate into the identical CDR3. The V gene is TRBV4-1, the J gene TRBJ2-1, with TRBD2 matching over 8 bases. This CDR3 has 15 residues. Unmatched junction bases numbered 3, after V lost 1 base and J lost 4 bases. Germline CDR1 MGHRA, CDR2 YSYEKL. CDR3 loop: CASSQGTSGYNEQFF. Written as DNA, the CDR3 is TGCGCCAGCAGCCAAGGCACTAGCGGATACAATGAGCAGTTCTTC.

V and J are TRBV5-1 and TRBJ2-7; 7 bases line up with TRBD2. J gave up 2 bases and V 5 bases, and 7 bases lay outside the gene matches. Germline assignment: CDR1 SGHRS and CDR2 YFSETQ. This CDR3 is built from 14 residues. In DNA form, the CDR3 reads TGCGCCAGCAGTGGGACTACAGTGGCCTACGAGCAGTACTTC. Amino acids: CASSGTTVAYEQYF.

CDR3 in DNA: TGCAGCGTTGACTCGGGGGCCGACAATCAGCCCCAGCATTTT. Amino acid sequence: CSVDSGADNQPQHF. J is TRBJ1-5 and V is TRBV29-1, with a weak D call TRBD1 (6 bases). The V gene lost 3 bases and the J gene lost 3 bases, with 12 bases spanning the gap. The germline V gene has CDR1 SQVTM and CDR2 ANQGSEA. The CDR3 length is 14 residues.

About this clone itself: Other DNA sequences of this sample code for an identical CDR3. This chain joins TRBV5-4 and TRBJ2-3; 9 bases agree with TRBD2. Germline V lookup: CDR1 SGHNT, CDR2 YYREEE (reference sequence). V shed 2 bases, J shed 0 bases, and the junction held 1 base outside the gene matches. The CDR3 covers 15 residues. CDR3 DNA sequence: TGTGCCAGCAGCTTCAGCGGGAGGAGCACAGATACGCAGTATTTT. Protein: CASSFSGRSTDTQYF.